This TCR beta chain originates from a study of T cell responses to AZD1222 COVID-19 vaccine (dated by TCRdb to the early 2020s). Some background on the complete study: TCR sequencing covered more than 230 trial participants: 200 to 210 given two doses of AZD1222 and around 26 given two doses of MenACWY control vaccine. Trial participants were enrolled by age into subgroups of 18-55, 56-69 and 70-plus years, and 148, 28 and 57 TCR-sequenced participants, respectively, were included in these subgroups. Study-wide conclusions, independent of this receptor: Epitopes outside the regions mutated in the B.1.351 and B.1.1.7 variants were reportedly recognized by nearly half of the unique spike-specific TCRs. Because no samples from the day 14 peak response were available, repertoires could be characterized only after the peak T cell response. The 56-69-year group was small, and its depth increase did not reach significance, likely because of low power. After two AZD1222 doses, spike-specific TCR breadth and depth were significantly higher than at day 0 and than in MenACWY recipients. CD4 TCRs associated with the vaccine covered the entire spike protein, and the dominant responses were in regions 160-218 and 743-854. Most participants were white British and females outnumbered males, and the authors suggested that clonal diversity may have been underestimated. Only five or six AZD1222 recipients were SARS-CoV-2 seropositive at baseline, limiting conclusions about previously exposed vaccinees.

The CDR3 regions of human TCRbeta chains were analyzed by immunosequencing. The study's own analysis went as follows. Repertoire TCRs were checked for matches against a reference library of SARS-CoV-2-specific TCRs that had been generated using the MIRA antigen-specificity platform. Breadth meant the fraction of unique TCRs that were SARS-CoV-2-associated, whereas depth meant the fraction of total T cells that were SARS-CoV-2-associated. Using the MIRA data, each spike-specific TCR was mapped to the spike region that the TCR reacts to and placed in a CD4 or CD8 class. Log10-transformed breadth and depth values were compared by one-way ANOVA with Sidak's multiple comparisons tests. Entries here come from immuneACCESS through TCRdb and include only in-frame sequences with V and J called. Some clones fail to appear in such tables; in the studies checked, an unresolved V gene covers under half of the shortfall, and the cause of the remainder is unknown. That table furnishes V, J and clone size, whereas the DNA furnished D and trimming. Across this sample there are about 53,000 clones, with roughly 89% seen only once. Together, the top ten hold roughly 2.5% of the sample.

Concerning this clone: It has no known antigen specificity. No base-level quality is on record; no much larger clone is a single base apart.

The germline V gene yields SGHRS for CDR1 and YFSETQ for CDR2. Reading from cysteine to phenylalanine, the CDR3 counts 14 amino acids. The sequence is cut down to CDR3 DNA, 42 bases in frame from base 1. Relative to germline, V is 4 bases shorter and J is 7 bases shorter, with 18 bases between their ends. The time point label corresponds to: about 28 days (+/-7) after the second vaccine dose. AZD1222 recipients whose second dose came at about 4 weeks and those whose second dose came at about 12 weeks were combined into one group, since spike-specific TCR depth and breadth did not differ between the two schedules. Vaccinee samples were obtained from the UK trials COV001 and COV002, which included a single-blind randomized controlled phase 2/3 trial of AZD1222 (ChAdOx1 nCoV-19) in healthy adults. Trial participant PBMC samples were collected at day 0 and day 28 after the second dose for TCRbeta chain sequencing.

The sample was peripheral blood, taken 28 days after the second AZD1222 dose. This receptor was identified in an adult who received the AZD1222 COVID-19 vaccine. The V and J genes are TRBV5-1 and TRBJ2-7; a tentative D match to TRBD1 spans 6 bases. This receptor has the CDR3 CASSMGDRSKEQYF. The sequenced DNA: TGCGCCAGCAGCATGGGTGACAGGTCTAAGGAGCAGTACTTC.